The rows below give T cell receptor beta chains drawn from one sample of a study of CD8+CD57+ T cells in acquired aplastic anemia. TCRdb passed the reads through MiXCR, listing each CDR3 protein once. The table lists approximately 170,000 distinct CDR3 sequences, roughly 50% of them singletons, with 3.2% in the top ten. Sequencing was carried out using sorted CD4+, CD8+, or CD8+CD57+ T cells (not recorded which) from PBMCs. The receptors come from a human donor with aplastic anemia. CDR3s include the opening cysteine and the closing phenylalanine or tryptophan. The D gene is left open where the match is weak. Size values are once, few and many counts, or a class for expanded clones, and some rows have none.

DNA: TGTGCCAGCAGTTTCTCAAGCGGGGAGGTCACAGATACGCAGTATTTT
CDR3: CASSFSSGEVTDTQYF
D: TRBD2
J: TRBJ2-3
V: TRBV10-3
size: .

DNA: TGTGCCATCAGGCAGGGGGCGCGCACTGAAGCTTTCTTT
CDR3: CAIRQGARTEAFF
D: TRBD1
J: TRBJ1-1
V: TRBV10-3
size: once

DNA: TGTGCCAGCAGCTTGACTAGCGGGAGCGGAGATACGCAGTATTTT
CDR3: CASSLTSGSGDTQYF
D: TRBD2
J: TRBJ2-3
V: TRBV11-2
size: few

DNA: TGTGCCAGCAGTTTCGTCTTGGGGCTAGCGGGAGGAAAAGACTACAATGAGCAGTTCTTC
CDR3: CASSFVLGLAGGKDYNEQFF
D: TRBD2
J: TRBJ2-1
V: TRBV12-3/TRBV12-4
size: few

DNA: TGTGCCAGCAGCTTGACAGGGCTTGGGTACGAGCAGTACTTC
CDR3: CASSLTGLGYEQYF
D: .
J: TRBJ2-7
V: TRBV5-8
size: .

DNA: TGTGCCACCTCTCCCGGCGATTCCTACGAGCAGTACTTC
CDR3: CATSPGDSYEQYF
D: .
J: TRBJ2-7
V: TRBV24-1
size: .

DNA: TGTGCCAGCAGTTACTACAATTCACCCCTCCACTTT
CDR3: CASSYYNSPLHF
D: .
J: TRBJ1-6
V: TRBV2
size: .

DNA: TGCAGTGCTCGCGGGGAGGCAGTGGACCCCGAAGCTTTCTTT
CDR3: CSARGEAVDPEAFF
D: .
J: TRBJ1-1
V: TRBV20-1
size: .

DNA: TGTGCCAGCAGCTTACTCAGGGGCTATGGCTACACCTTC
CDR3: CASSLLRGYGYTF
D: .
J: TRBJ1-2
V: TRBV7-2
size: .

DNA: TGCGCCAGCAGCAAGGACAGCTATGGCTACACCTTC
CDR3: CASSKDSYGYTF
D: .
J: TRBJ1-2
V: TRBV5-1
size: .

DNA: TGTGCCAGCAGCCGACGCAATCAGCCCCAGCATTTT
CDR3: CASSRRNQPQHF
D: .
J: TRBJ1-5
V: TRBV7-2
size: few

DNA: TGTGCCAGCAGCCCGGGAGATCGGGACACTGAAGCTTTCTTT
CDR3: CASSPGDRDTEAFF
D: .
J: TRBJ1-1
V: TRBV7-9
size: .

DNA: TGTGCCAGCTCAGGGGGCTTTGATCAGCCCCAGCATTTT
CDR3: CASSGGFDQPQHF
D: .
J: TRBJ1-5
V: TRBV18
size: .

DNA: TGTGCCAGCAGCCTATCCGGGACAGTTAACTATGGCTACACCTTC
CDR3: CASSLSGTVNYGYTF
D: TRBD1
J: TRBJ1-2
V: TRBV6-1
size: many

DNA: TGTGCCAGCAGCCAACCCAGTTCTCTAAGTGCTTTCTTT
CDR3: CASSQPSSLSAFF
D: .
J: TRBJ1-1
V: TRBV14
size: .

DNA: TGTGCCAGCGGGGCCACCGGGGAGCTGTTTTTT
CDR3: CASGATGELFF
D: .
J: TRBJ2-2
V: TRBV2
size: few

DNA: TGCAGAGCGTCGCGGGATGGGGGTGAGCAGTTCTTC
CDR3: CRASRDGGEQFF
D: .
J: TRBJ2-1
V: TRBV20-1
size: many

DNA: TGTGCCAGCAGTCCCCCAGGCGGACAGGACCACACTGAAGCTTTCTTT
CDR3: CASSPPGGQDHTEAFF
D: TRBD1
J: TRBJ1-1
V: TRBV6-1
size: .

DNA: TGTGCCAGCAGCGTAGATTTCGGGGGTGGCTACACCTTC
CDR3: CASSVDFGGGYTF
D: .
J: TRBJ1-2
V: TRBV9
size: many

DNA: TGTGCCAGCAGTTACCGATTCTCTGGGGCCAACGTCCTGACTTTC
CDR3: CASSYRFSGANVLTF
D: .
J: TRBJ2-6
V: TRBV6-2/TRBV6-3
size: .